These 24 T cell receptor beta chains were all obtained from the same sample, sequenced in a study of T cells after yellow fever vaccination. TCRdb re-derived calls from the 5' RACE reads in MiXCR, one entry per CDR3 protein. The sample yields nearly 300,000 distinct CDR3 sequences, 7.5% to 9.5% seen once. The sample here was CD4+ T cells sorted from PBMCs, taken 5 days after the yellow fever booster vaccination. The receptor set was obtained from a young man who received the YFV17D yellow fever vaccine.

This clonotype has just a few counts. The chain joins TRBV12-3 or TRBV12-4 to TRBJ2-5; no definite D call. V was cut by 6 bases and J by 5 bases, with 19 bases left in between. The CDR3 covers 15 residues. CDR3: CASRTTLKFSETQYF. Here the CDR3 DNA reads TGTGCCAGCAGAACCACCCTAAAGTTTAGCGAGACCCAGTACTTC.

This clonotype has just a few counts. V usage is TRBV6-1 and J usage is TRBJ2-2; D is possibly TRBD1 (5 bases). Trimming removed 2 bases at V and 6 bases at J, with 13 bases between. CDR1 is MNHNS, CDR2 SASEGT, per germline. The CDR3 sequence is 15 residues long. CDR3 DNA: TGTGCCAGCAGTGAATTCCAGGGCCGGGCCGGGGAGCTGTTTTTT. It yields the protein CASSEFQGRAGELFF.

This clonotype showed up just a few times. The CDR3 coding sequence is TGTGCCAGCAGTGGAGCGGGGGGGCAGACCCAGTACTTC. It yields the protein CASSGAGGQTQYF. The chain carries TRBV12-3 or TRBV12-4 and TRBJ2-5; TRBD2 matches 10 bases. The junction had 3 bases not matched to a gene; V was cut back by 5 bases and J by 6 bases. The CDR3 has 13 residues.

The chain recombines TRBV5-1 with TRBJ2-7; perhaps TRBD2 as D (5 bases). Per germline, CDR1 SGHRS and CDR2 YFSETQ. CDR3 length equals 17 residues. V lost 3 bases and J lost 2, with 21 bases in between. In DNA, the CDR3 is TGCGCCAGCAGCTCCCTCCCTCGGGCTTCGGGGACCTACGAGCAGTACTTC. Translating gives CASSSLPRASGTYEQYF. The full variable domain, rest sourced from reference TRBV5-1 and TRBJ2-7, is KAGVTQTPRYLIKTRGQQVTLSCSPISGHRSVSWYQQTPGQGLQFLFEYFSETQRNKGNFPGRFSGRQFSNSRSEMNVSTLELGDSALYLCASSSLPRASGTYEQYFGPGTRLTVT.

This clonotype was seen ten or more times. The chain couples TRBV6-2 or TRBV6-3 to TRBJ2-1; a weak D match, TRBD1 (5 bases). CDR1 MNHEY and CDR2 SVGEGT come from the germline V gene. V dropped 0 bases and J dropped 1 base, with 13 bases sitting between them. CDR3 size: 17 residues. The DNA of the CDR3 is TGTGCCAGCAGTTACTCGATTGGGGCAGCATCCTACAATGAGCAGTTCTTC. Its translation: CASSYSIGAASYNEQFF.

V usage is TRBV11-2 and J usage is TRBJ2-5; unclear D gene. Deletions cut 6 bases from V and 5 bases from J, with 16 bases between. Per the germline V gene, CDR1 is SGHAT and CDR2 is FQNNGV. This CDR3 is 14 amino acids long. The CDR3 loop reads CASSLYPGGETQYF. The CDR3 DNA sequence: TGTGCCAGCAGTCTCTACCCCGGTGGGGAGACCCAGTACTTC.

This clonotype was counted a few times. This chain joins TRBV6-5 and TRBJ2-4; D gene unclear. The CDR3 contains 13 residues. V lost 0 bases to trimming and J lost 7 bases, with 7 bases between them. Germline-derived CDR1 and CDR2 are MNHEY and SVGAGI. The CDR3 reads CASSYSSENIQYF. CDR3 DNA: TGTGCCAGCAGTTACTCAAGCGAGAACATTCAGTACTTC.

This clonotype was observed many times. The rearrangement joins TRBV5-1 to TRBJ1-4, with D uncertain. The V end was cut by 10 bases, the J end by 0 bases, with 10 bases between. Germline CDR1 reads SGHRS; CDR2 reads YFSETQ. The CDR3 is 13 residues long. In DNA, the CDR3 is TGCGCCTCCAAGGCCGCAACTAATGAAAAACTGTTTTTT. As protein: CASKAATNEKLFF.

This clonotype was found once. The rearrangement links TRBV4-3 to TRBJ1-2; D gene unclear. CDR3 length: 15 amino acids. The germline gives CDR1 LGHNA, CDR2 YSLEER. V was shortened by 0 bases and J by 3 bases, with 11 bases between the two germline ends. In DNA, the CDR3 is TGCGCCAGCAGCCAAGAACGAGGACCCTACTATGGCTACACCTTC. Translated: CASSQERGPYYGYTF.

The CDR3: CSARRGGGFSYEQYF. CDR3 DNA sequence: TGCAGTGCTAGAAGGGGCGGGGGGTTCTCCTACGAGCAGTACTTC. The rearrangement uses TRBV20-1 and TRBJ2-7; 8 bases line up with TRBD2. Germline assignment: CDR1 DFQATT and CDR2 SNEGSKA (reference sequence). The CDR3 sequence is 15 residues long. Losses at the gene ends were 2 bases for V and 0 bases for J; bases not matched to a gene: 6.

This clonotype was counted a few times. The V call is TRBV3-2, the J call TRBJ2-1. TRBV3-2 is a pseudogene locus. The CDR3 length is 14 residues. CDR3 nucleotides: TGTGCCAGCAGCCAAGGCAGCTGTTATAATGAGCAGTTCTTC. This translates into CASSQGSCYNEQFF.

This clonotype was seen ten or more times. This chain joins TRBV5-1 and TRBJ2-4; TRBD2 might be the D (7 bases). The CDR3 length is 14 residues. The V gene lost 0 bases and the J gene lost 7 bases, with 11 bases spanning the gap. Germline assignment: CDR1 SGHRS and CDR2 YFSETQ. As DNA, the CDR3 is TGCGCCAGCAGCTTGGCGGGGGGCGTGAACATTCAGTACTTC. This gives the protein CASSLAGGVNIQYF.

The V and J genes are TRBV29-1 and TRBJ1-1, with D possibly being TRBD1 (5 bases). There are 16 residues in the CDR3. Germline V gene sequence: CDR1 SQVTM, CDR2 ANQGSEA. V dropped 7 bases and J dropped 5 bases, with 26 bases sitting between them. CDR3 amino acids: CSAEAGRGYRGTEAFF. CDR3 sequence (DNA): TGCAGCGCCGAGGCGGGGAGGGGCTACCGAGGAACTGAAGCTTTCTTT.

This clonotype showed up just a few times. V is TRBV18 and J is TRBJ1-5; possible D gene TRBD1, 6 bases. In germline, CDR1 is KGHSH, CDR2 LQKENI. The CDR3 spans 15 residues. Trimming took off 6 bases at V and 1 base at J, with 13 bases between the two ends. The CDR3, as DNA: TGTGCCAGCTCCCTAGAACAGGGAAGCAATCAGCCCCAGCATTTT. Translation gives CASSLEQGSNQPQHF.

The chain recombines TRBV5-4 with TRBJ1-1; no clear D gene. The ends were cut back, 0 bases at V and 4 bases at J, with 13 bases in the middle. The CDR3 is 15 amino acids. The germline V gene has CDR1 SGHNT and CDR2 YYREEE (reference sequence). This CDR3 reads CASSLASRPATEAFF. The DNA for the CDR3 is TGTGCCAGCAGCTTGGCGTCGAGGCCCGCCACTGAAGCTTTCTTT.

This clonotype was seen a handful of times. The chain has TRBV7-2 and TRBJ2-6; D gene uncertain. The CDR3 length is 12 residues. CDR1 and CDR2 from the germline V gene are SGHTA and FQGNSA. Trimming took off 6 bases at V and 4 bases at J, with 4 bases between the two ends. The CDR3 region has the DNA TGTGCCAGCAGTGGGGGGGCCAACGTCCTGACTTTC. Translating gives CASSGGANVLTF.

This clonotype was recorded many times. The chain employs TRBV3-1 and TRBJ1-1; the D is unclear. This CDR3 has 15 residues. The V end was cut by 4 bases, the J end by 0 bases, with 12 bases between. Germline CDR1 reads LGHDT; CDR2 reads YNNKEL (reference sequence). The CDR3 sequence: CASSLNPGMNTEAFF. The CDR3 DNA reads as TGTGCCAGCAGCCTAAACCCAGGAATGAACACTGAAGCTTTCTTT.

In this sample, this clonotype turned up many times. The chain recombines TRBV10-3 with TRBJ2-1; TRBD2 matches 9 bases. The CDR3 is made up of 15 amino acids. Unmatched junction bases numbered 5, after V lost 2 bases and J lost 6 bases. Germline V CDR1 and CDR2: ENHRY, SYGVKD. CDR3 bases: TGTGCCATCAGTGAGCAAGCGGGGGGCAGCAATGAGCAGTTCTTC. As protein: CAISEQAGGSNEQFF.

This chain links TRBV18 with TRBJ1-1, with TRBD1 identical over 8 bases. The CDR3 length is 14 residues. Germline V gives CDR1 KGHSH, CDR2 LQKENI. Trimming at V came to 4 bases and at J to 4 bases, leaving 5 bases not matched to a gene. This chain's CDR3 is CASSQLTGGTEAFF. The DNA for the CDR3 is TGTGCCAGCTCACAACTTACAGGGGGCACTGAAGCTTTCTTT.

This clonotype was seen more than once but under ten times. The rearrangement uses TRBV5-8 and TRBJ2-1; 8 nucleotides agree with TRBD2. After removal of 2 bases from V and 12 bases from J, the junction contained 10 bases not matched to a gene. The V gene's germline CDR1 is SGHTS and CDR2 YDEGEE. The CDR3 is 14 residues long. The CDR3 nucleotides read TGTGCCAGCAGCTTAGGGGTTCCAGCGGGGGCGCAGTTCTTC. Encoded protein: CASSLGVPAGAQFF.

The CDR3 DNA is TGTGCCAGCAACGCGTTACCCTACGAGCAGTACGTC. Translated: CASNALPYEQYV. The chain couples TRBV27 to TRBJ2-7, with D unclear. CDR1 is MNHEY, CDR2 SMNVEV, per germline (reference sequence). The CDR3 spans 12 residues. Trimming left V 7 bases short and J 2 bases short, with 9 bases between.

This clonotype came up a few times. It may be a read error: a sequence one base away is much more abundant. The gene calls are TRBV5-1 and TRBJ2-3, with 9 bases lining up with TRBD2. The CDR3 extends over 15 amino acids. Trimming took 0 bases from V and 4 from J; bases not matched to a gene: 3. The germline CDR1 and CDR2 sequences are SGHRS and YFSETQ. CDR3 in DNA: TGCGCCAGCAGCTTGGGACTAGCGGAGGCAGATACGCAGTATTTT. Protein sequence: CASSLGLAEADTQYF.

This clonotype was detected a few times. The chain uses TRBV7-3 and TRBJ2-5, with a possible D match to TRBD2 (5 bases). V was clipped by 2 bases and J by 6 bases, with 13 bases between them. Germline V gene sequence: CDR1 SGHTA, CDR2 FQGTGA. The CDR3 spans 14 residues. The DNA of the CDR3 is TGTGCCAGCAGCTTAGATCCGGGGTGGAAGACCCAGTACTTC. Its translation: CASSLDPGWKTQYF.

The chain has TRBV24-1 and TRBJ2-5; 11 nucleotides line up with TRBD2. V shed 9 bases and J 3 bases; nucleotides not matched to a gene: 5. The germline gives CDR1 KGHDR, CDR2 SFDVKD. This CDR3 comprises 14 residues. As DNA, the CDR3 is TGTGCCACCCGAGATAGCGGGGGGGAAGAGACCCAGTACTTC. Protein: CATRDSGGEETQYF.